Presented here are 27 T cell receptor beta chains from one specimen sequenced in a study of shared clonotypes between healthy human individuals. TCRdb's table, derived via immunoSEQ multiplex PCR, lists solely in-frame clones and lacks some. In the table there are around 990,000 clones, 70% to 85% of which are singletons. Sample: memory CD4+ T cells from PBMCs. Subset described: CD45RA-negative fraction. Receptor source: a young man in good health. Some clones in this sample may be carry-over from other donors' samples.

This chain joins TRBV30 and TRBJ2-2, with D possibly being TRBD2 (6 bases). V was cut by 3 bases and J by 2 bases, with 13 bases left in between. CDR3 length: 15 amino acids. Germline-derived CDR1 and CDR2 are GTSNPN and SVGIG (reference sequence). The CDR3 bases are TGTGCCTGGAGAGGTAGCGGCGCTAACACCGGGGAGCTGTTTTTT. Protein product: CAWRGSGANTGELFF.

This clone was observed a few times. Just one base apart from a much larger clone, this may be a read error. This specimen includes other DNA sequences encoding the same CDR3. This rearrangement joins TRBV7-9 to TRBJ1-1; tentative D call: TRBD1 (5 bases). The germline CDR1 and CDR2 sequences are SEHNR and FQNEAQ (reference sequence). V was shortened by 5 bases and J by 1 base, with 8 bases between the two germline ends. The CDR3 has 13 residues. The CDR3 DNA follows: TGTGCCAGCAGCCCCGGACAGAACACTGAAGCTTTCTTT. Residues: CASSPGQNTEAFF. The complete variable domain, with remaining parts taken from reference TRBV7-9 and TRBJ1-1, reads DTGVSQNPRHKITKRGQNVTFRCDPISEHNRLYWYRQTLGQGPEFLTYFQNEAQLEKSRLLSDRFSAERPKGSFSTLEIQRTEQGDSAMYLCASSPGQNTEAFFGQGTRLTVV.

The chain carries TRBV4-2 and TRBJ2-7, with D possibly TRBD2 on 5 matching bases. V lost 1 base and J lost 3, with 10 bases in between. The CDR3 covers 14 residues. Germline loops: CDR1 LGHNA, CDR2 YNFKEQ. CDR3 bases: TGTGCCAGCAGCCAAGGGTTTGGAGGCTACGAGCAGTACTTC. Amino acid sequence: CASSQGFGGYEQYF.

Only one count was recorded for this clone. The genes are TRBV10-1 and TRBJ2-6; D is unresolved. Deletions cut 0 bases from V and 8 bases from J, with 14 bases between. Looked up from germline, CDR1 is WNHNN and CDR2 is SYGVQD (reference sequence). The CDR3 contains 16 residues. CDR3 sequence reads: CASSESKPRRTNVLTF. DNA of the CDR3: TGCGCCAGCAGTGAGTCGAAACCTCGGCGGACCAACGTCCTGACTTTC.

V usage is TRBV5-1 and J usage is TRBJ2-3; D is ambiguous. The CDR3 consists of 14 residues. CDR1 SGHRS and CDR2 YFSETQ come from the germline V gene. The germline V and J ends were trimmed by 1 base and 0 bases, with 6 bases remaining between them. CDR3 in amino acids: CASSLTPSTDTQYF. The CDR3 coding sequence is TGCGCCAGCAGCTTGACGCCTAGCACAGATACGCAGTATTTT. Combining the CDR3 with reference TRBV5-1 and TRBJ2-3 gives the whole variable domain KAGVTQTPRYLIKTRGQQVTLSCSPISGHRSVSWYQQTPGQGLQFLFEYFSETQRNKGNFPGRFSGRQFSNSRSEMNVSTLELGDSALYLCASSLTPSTDTQYFGPGTRLTVL.

This rearrangement joins TRBV28 to TRBJ1-4; D perhaps matches TRBD1 (5 bases). From germline, CDR1 is MDHEN and CDR2 SYDVKM. The V gene lost 7 bases and the J gene lost 0 bases, with 15 bases spanning the gap. This CDR3 contains 16 residues. As DNA, the CDR3 is TGTGCCAGCATTTCTCCAGGGTTCGCAACTAATGAAAAACTGTTTTTT. This gives the protein CASISPGFATNEKLFF.

The chain has TRBV25-1 and TRBJ2-1; D call uncertain. Trimming pared 3 bases from V and 10 bases from J, leaving 10 bases between. This CDR3 spans 12 amino acids. Per the germline V gene, CDR1 is MGHDK and CDR2 is SYGVNS. The CDR3 here is CASSDLEREQFF. The CDR3 coding sequence is TGTGCCAGCAGTGATCTGGAGAGGGAGCAGTTCTTC.

This clone was counted only a few times. CDR3 in amino acids: CASSIVAGGSDEQFF. Written as DNA, the CDR3 is TGTGCCAGTAGTATAGTTGCGGGAGGAAGCGATGAGCAGTTCTTC. The chain has TRBV19 and TRBJ2-1; 8 bases are a match to TRBD2. The CDR3 spans 15 residues. CDR1 LNHDA and CDR2 SQIVND come from the germline V gene (reference sequence). The junction had 7 bases not matched to a gene; V was cut back by 1 base and J by 8 bases.

The table lists this clone with a count of one. The V call is TRBV11-3, the J call TRBJ2-1, with TRBD2 matching over 12 bases. The CDR3 has 18 residues. Germline V gives CDR1 SGHNT, CDR2 YENEEA. J gave up 9 bases and V 2 bases, and 14 bases lay outside the gene matches. The CDR3 spells CASSLCVLAGGPCSEQFF. CDR3 nucleotide sequence: TGTGCCAGCAGCTTATGCGTTCTAGCGGGAGGGCCCTGTAGTGAGCAGTTCTTC.

V and J are TRBV11-2 and TRBJ2-3, with 11 bases identical to TRBD2. Germline V CDR1 and CDR2: SGHAT, FQNNGV. The CDR3 is 16 amino acids. Trimming at V came to 5 bases and at J to 6 bases, leaving 10 bases not matched to a gene. The CDR3 region is CASSPLAGGPGDTQYF. The CDR3 nucleotides are TGTGCCAGCAGCCCCTTAGCGGGAGGGCCCGGGGATACGCAGTATTTT. Full variable domain (outside the CDR3, taken from reference TRBV11-2 and TRBJ2-3): EAGVAQSPRYKIIEKRQSVAFWCNPISGHATLYWYQQILGQGPKLLIQFQNNGVVDDSQLPKDRFSAERLKGVDSTLKIQPAKLEDSAVYLCASSPLAGGPGDTQYFGPGTRLTVL.

The chain uses TRBV28 and TRBJ2-7; D may be TRBD1 (5 bases). The V end lost 1 base, the J end lost 3 bases, and 10 bases lay between the germline ends. Per the germline V gene, CDR1 is MDHEN and CDR2 is SYDVKM. This CDR3 is 14 amino acids long. The CDR3 protein is CASSLFRASYEQYF. The DNA of the CDR3 is TGTGCCAGCAGTTTATTCAGGGCCAGCTACGAGCAGTACTTC.

The gene calls are TRBV7-9 and TRBJ2-5; unclear D gene. In germline, CDR1 is SEHNR, CDR2 FQNEAQ (reference sequence). V lost 2 bases and J 4 bases, leaving 11 bases between the germline ends. The CDR3 spans 14 residues. The CDR3 reads CASSLNTAGETQYF. The CDR3 DNA follows: TGTGCCAGCAGCTTAAACACGGCCGGAGAGACCCAGTACTTC.

The gene calls are TRBV30 and TRBJ1-4; maybe TRBD1 (5 bases). This CDR3 region has 12 residues. CDR1 is GTSNPN, CDR2 SVGIG, per germline (reference sequence). Between the trimmed V and J ends, which lost 8 bases and 5 bases, there was a span of 12 bases. CDR3 amino acids: CAGHRPNEKLFF. CDR3 DNA: TGTGCCGGACACAGGCCGAATGAAAAACTGTTTTTT.

This clone was seen only once. The chain is built from TRBV2 and TRBJ1-3; D gene ambiguous. V was cut by 0 bases and J by 7 bases, with 13 bases left in between. The length of the CDR3 is 15 residues. The germline V gene has CDR1 SNHLY and CDR2 FYNNEI. The CDR3 region has the DNA TGTGCCAGCAGTGAAGCGCTTCCAGGAGAGAACACCATATATTTT. Translation gives CASSEALPGENTIYF.

V gene TRBV19 combines with J gene TRBJ2-6, with TRBD1 matching over 9 bases. The J segment lost 3 bases and the V segment lost 4 bases, leaving 7 bases of the junction unmatched. Per the germline V gene, CDR1 is LNHDA and CDR2 is SQIVND (reference sequence). This CDR3 is built from 17 residues. CDR3 coding DNA: TGTGCCAGTAGTAGCCACAGGGGGCGGGTTGGGGCCAACGTCCTGACTTTC. It yields the protein CASSSHRGRVGANVLTF. The whole variable domain, filled in from reference TRBV19 and TRBJ2-6, reads DGGITQSPKYLFRKEGQNVTLSCEQNLNHDAMYWYRQDPGQGLRLIYYSQIVNDFQKGDIAEGYSVSREKKESFPLTVTSAQKNPTAFYLCASSSHRGRVGANVLTFGAGSRLTVL.

V gene TRBV5-6 combines with J gene TRBJ2-7, with TRBD1 matching over 7 bases. This CDR3 spans 14 amino acids. V shed 4 bases and J 4 bases; nucleotides not matched to a gene: 8. Germline loops: CDR1 SGHDT, CDR2 YYEEEE. The CDR3 coding sequence is TGTGCCAGCAGCGGAAGGGGGCTCGCTTACGAGCAGTACTTC. It specifies CASSGRGLAYEQYF. Full variable domain (remainder filled in from reference TRBV5-6 and TRBJ2-7): DAGVTQSPTHLIKTRGQQVTLRCSPKSGHDTVSWYQQALGQGPQFIFQYYEEEERQRGNFPDRFSGHQFPNYSSELNVNALLLGDSALYLCASSGRGLAYEQYFGPGTRLTVT.

On this clone: One end of the junction fails to match germline, which may point to a read error. The V and J genes are TRBV6-5 and TRBJ2-7, with TRBD1 as a possible D gene (7 bases). Germline values: CDR1 MNHEY, CDR2 SVGAGI. The CDR3 is 11 amino acids. The CDR3: CACRGVYEQYF. CDR3 bases: TGTGCCTGCAGGGGGGTCTACGAGCAGTACTTC.

The J gene is TRBJ1-4, the V gene TRBV19; no firm D call. Trimming cost V 3 bases and J 7 bases, with 15 bases left between them. The CDR3 spans 15 residues. Germline-derived CDR1 and CDR2 are LNHDA and SQIVND (reference sequence). The CDR3 spells CASSMPPDRSEKLFF. CDR3 coding DNA: TGTGCCAGTAGTATGCCCCCGGACCGCAGTGAAAAACTGTTTTTT. Combining the CDR3 with reference TRBV19 and TRBJ1-4 gives the whole variable domain DGGITQSPKYLFRKEGQNVTLSCEQNLNHDAMYWYRQDPGQGLRLIYYSQIVNDFQKGDIAEGYSVSREKKESFPLTVTSAQKNPTAFYLCASSMPPDRSEKLFFGSGTQLSVL.

This sequence joins TRBV28 and TRBJ2-7; D perhaps matches TRBD2 (5 bases). Germline V gene data show CDR1 as MDHEN and CDR2 as SYDVKM. The CDR3 spans 15 residues. V shed 5 bases and J shed 12 bases, with 26 bases lying between them. The CDR3 sequence is CASSTLPGSPIRRYF. The CDR3 nucleotides are TGTGCCAGCAGTACACTTCCGGGATCCCCGATCAGGAGGTACTTC.

This clone was found many times. The chain is built from TRBV12-5 and TRBJ2-2; weak D call: TRBD2 (6 bases). Looked up from germline, CDR1 is LGHNT and CDR2 is FRNRAP. The CDR3 consists of 13 residues. V was trimmed by 9 bases and J by 3 bases, leaving 11 bases between them. The CDR3 coding sequence is TGTGCTAGCGGGCGGGACCACACCGGGGAGCTGTTTTTT. This translates into CASGRDHTGELFF.

V and J are TRBV5-4 and TRBJ2-1; 9 bases agree with TRBD2. There are 14 residues in the CDR3. V shed 5 bases and J 12 bases; nucleotides not matched to a gene: 12. Germline V gene sequence: CDR1 SGHNT, CDR2 YYREEE (reference sequence). The CDR3 DNA is TGTGCCAGCAGTCCCGGCGGTAGCGGGAGTGGGCAGTTCTTC. Protein product: CASSPGGSGSGQFF.

This rearrangement joins TRBV5-1 to TRBJ2-2, with TRBD1 matching 7 bases. Germline V gene lookup returns CDR1 SGHRS and CDR2 YFSETQ. This CDR3 has 15 residues. V was clipped by 3 bases and J by 4 bases; unmatched bases: 6. CDR3 sequence reads: CASSSRQGRTGELFF. The CDR3 DNA reads as TGCGCCAGCAGCTCAAGACAGGGCCGCACCGGGGAGCTGTTTTTT.

The V call is TRBV29-1, the J call TRBJ2-7; D is unresolved. V was clipped by 6 bases and J by 8 bases, with 17 bases between them. Per the germline V gene, CDR1 is SQVTM and CDR2 is ANQGSEA. There are 12 residues in the CDR3. The CDR3 nucleotides read TGCAGCGTCGCGGCCCACGGTTACAAGCAGTACTTC. As protein: CSVAAHGYKQYF.

This clone has just one count. This rearrangement joins TRBV29-1 to TRBJ2-1; tentatively, D is TRBD2 (6 bases). Germline assignment: CDR1 SQVTM and CDR2 ANQGSEA. This CDR3 has 15 amino acids. V was cut by 8 bases and J by 3 bases, with 20 bases left in between. The DNA of the CDR3 is TGCAGCTCGTTGGGGTACGGGGGTGGCTACAATGAGCAGTTCTTC. It codes for CSSLGYGGGYNEQFF.

The V and J genes are TRBV6-6 and TRBJ2-5, with 7 bases identical to TRBD2. This CDR3 is 11 amino acids long. Germline V lookup: CDR1 MNHNY, CDR2 SVGAGI (reference sequence). Germline trimming cut 8 bases from V and 4 bases from J; bases unmatched to any gene: 1. The CDR3 reads CASGEGETQYF. As DNA, the CDR3 is TGTGCCAGCGGGGAGGGAGAGACCCAGTACTTC.

The chain is built from TRBV7-9 and TRBJ2-6; D gene uncertain. CDR3 length equals 14 residues. The V end was cut by 5 bases, the J end by 0 bases, with 5 bases between. Germline lookup yields CDR1 SEHNR and CDR2 FQNEAQ (reference sequence). CDR3 in amino acids: CASSPGSGANVLTF. The CDR3 coding sequence is TGTGCCAGCAGCCCGGGCTCTGGGGCCAACGTCCTGACTTTC.

The genes are TRBV4-3 and TRBJ2-7; 11 bases map to TRBD1. CDR1 is LGHNA, CDR2 YSLEER, per germline. The CDR3 contains 17 residues. J lost 1 base, V lost 2 bases, and 7 bases had no gene match. CDR3 bases: TGCGCCAGCAGCCAACAACTCGGACAGGGGGCTTCCTACGAGCAGTACTTC. Translated, it gives CASSQQLGQGASYEQYF.